This T cell receptor (beta chain) comes out of a study of Tregs in tolerant kidney transplant recipients. Germline CDR1 WSHSY, CDR2 SAAADI. V lost 10 bases and J 0 bases, leaving 9 bases between the germline ends. The CDR3 has 13 residues. CD4+CD25+CD127- Tregs, CD4+CD25- non-Tregs, CD4 and CD8 cells were sorted. TCRdb's table, derived via immunoSEQ multiplex PCR, lists solely in-frame clones and lacks some. The data contain 80,000 to 90,000 clones, about 92% of them singletons. The receptor was isolated from a human donor in good health. This chain joins TRBV10-2 and TRBJ2-2; unclear D gene. Sequences were obtained from CD8+ T cells from blood. The CDR3 DNA reads TGCGCCATCGTAGTCGCGAACACCGGGGAGCTGTTTTTT. Its translation: CAIVVANTGELFF.